This T cell receptor (beta chain) derives from a study of T cell changes during pregnancy in multiple sclerosis. The CDR3 length is 20 residues. The germline V gene has CDR1 SGHDN and CDR2 FVKESK. Losses at the gene ends were 0 bases for V and 4 bases for J; bases not matched to a gene: 11. The repertoire was sequenced with immunoSEQ multiplex PCR; TCRdb's copy has only in-frame clones and lacks some. The sample has approximately 88,000 clones, over 85% seen once; the top ten hold 3.5% to 4.5%. This clone was found once. This chain links TRBV14 with TRBJ2-2, with 13 bases fitting TRBD2. The sequencing here drew on peripheral blood, taken in the first trimester of pregnancy. This receptor was taken from a female donor with multiple sclerosis, enrolled in a pregnancy study. CDR3 loop: CASSQEIPLAGGLRTGELFF. The CDR3 region has the DNA TGTGCCAGCAGCCAAGAGATCCCACTAGCGGGGGGGCTGCGCACCGGGGAGCTGTTTTTT. The entire variable domain, with the rest obtained from reference TRBV14 and TRBJ2-2, is as follows: EAGVTQFPSHSVIEKGQTVTLRCDPISGHDNLYWYRRVMGKEIKFLLHFVKESKQDESGMPNNRFLAERTGGTYSTLKVQPAELEDSGVYFCASSQEIPLAGGLRTGELFFGEGSRLTVL.